The sequence of this T cell receptor beta chain was determined in a study of long-term antiretroviral therapy in people with HIV (dated by TCRdb to about 2022). Describing the broader study: Collection of the earliest samples took place about a decade ahead of the 2015 WHO recommendation for immediate ART, at a time when ART was typically delayed until CD4 counts fell. A retrospective serial study tested whether changes in peripheral blood TRB repertoire composition and diversity were associated with ART initiation and durable HIV suppression. A total of 150 to 200 cryopreserved PBMC samples were contributed to the cohort by 30 adults with confirmed HIV infection, with samples collected serially over a mean of 6 years (range 1-12). Of the approximately 30 participants with HIV, ten to eleven were female. Test extractions of a monoclonal T-cell line alongside fewer than 40 polyclonal samples showed no cross-contamination during QIAcube processing. Overall study outcomes, separate from this receptor: Because PBMC availability was limited, only the TCR beta chain was sequenced, with no alpha chain pairing. No data were available on ART adherence, viral resistance or therapy changes, limiting inferences about post-ART repertoire changes. Because pre-ART samples had limited cell numbers, unsorted PBMC were profiled rather than sorted CD4+ and CD8+ T cells. Compared with controls, HIV repertoires had narrower CDR3 length ranges, and the network structure pointed to an antigen-experienced repertoire that shifted only slightly toward naive after ART. The samples span the years 2004 to 2017, and the ART regimens used at that time may not be as effective as current regimens. Expanded TRB clones identified before ART initiation dominated the repertoire across all time points, though the dominance fluctuated and decreased in many PLHIV after ART. Starting ART was linked to a significant rise in TRB diversity, yet even with long-term ART the diversity remained significantly lower than in transplant donor controls.

Participants were included only if at least one PBMC sample before ART initiation and at least two post-ART samples were available. Every participant with HIV received treatment in the United States of America. Cryopreserved samples of roughly 0.85-11 million PBMC were thawed and washed before DNA extraction. At the time of the earliest PBMC sample, participants with HIV were aged between roughly 23 and 60 years. PBMC samples were contributed by each participant from 1-4 timepoints before ART initiation and 2-8 timepoints after ART initiation, with a median of 7 samples. Serial HIV viral load, CD4+ T-cell count, ART history and demographic data were obtained for every participant. Genomic DNA was extracted from unsorted PBMC with a Qiagen kit on a QIAcube, with processing performed in batches of 12 samples. The immunoSEQ hsTCRB v3.0 assay was used at survey level resolution for TRB variable region sequencing. A depth of roughly 35,000-50,000 T-cell genomes per sample was targeted for TRB sequencing. TRB libraries were pooled and sequenced on an Illumina MiSeq using a v3 150-cycle kit. The authors processed their data as follows. Analysis of repertoires was carried out in R inside a reproducible Nextflow workflow spanning QC, data transformation and analysis. LymphoSeq2, an R package for exploring AIRR-Seq data, was used to implement custom analyses. After excluding a handful of samples that yielded fewer than 5000 total TRB sequences, approximately 170 HIV repertoires remained for analysis. Among the 190 or so HIV repertoires that were kept, around 60 were collected before ART initiation and some 130 were collected after ART initiation. Repertoires were downsampled to 5000 TRB nucleotide sequences, and summary statistics were averaged over 100 downsampling iterations. Only TRB sequences with CDR3 regions of at least seven amino acids were retained for analysis. Diversity was measured with a Shannon entropy-derived clonality score and the Gini coefficient. In the repertoire networks, any two of the top 5000 CDR3 amino acid sequences were linked whenever the two sequences differed by an edit distance of one. Antigen specificity groups and MHC restriction were predicted for TRB CDR3 amino acid sequences with GLIPH2. To flag known CMV, EBV, HIV or tissue antigen associations, CDR3 amino acid sequences were matched against VDJdb and McPAS-TCR. Pre-ART, post-ART and control groups were compared with Wilcoxon signed-rank tests and Holm-Bonferroni correction. Held by TCRdb, this immuneACCESS table contains in-frame sequences only and omits some clones. Under half of the omission traces to an unresolved V gene where checked; the cause of the rest is unknown. V, J and clone size were drawn from that table, and D and trimming were deduced from the DNA. Present in this sample are 20,000 to 25,000 clones, around four fifths of which were seen just once. More than 9% of the sample comes from the top ten.

Comment on this clone: The antigen it recognizes is unknown. Base-call qualities are not available, and no considerably larger clone is one nucleotide away.

Looking up the germline V gene yields CDR1 ENHRY and CDR2 SYGVKD. V is cut back by 2 bases and J by 2 bases, with 4 bases in the junction unmatched. The CDR3 runs 15 residues from the cysteine to the phenylalanine. Only the CDR3 DNA stays, 45 bases, in frame from base 1. The receptor was derived from a man aged 35-49 years with HIV. The source material was unsorted PBMCs, sampled 1.6 years after starting antiretroviral therapy. This receptor chain uses TRBV10-3 and TRBJ1-1; 8 bases in the junction line up with TRBD1. The DNA sequence is as follows: TGTGCCATCAGTGAGGCGGACAGGGCTAACACTGAAGCTTTCTTT. This translates into CAISEADRANTEAFF.